Detailed here is one T cell receptor beta chain. Using its own MiXCR run on the RT-PCR reads, TCRdb lists one record per CDR3 protein. The sample contains about 540,000 distinct CDR3 sequences, around a quarter of which appear only once. The CDR3 is 15 residues long. Germline V gene sequence: CDR1 SGHKS, CDR2 YYEKEE (reference sequence). V shed 1 base and J 2 bases; nucleotides not matched to a gene: 6. The data derive from a study of response to subunit inactivated influenza vaccine. The same data also contributed to another study, on T cells expressing NK-cell markers. That paper adds: Synthesis of TCR beta cDNA relied on 5'RACE template switching carrying UMIs.

The chain carries TRBV5-5 and TRBJ2-7; 7 bases are shared with TRBD2. This sequence was found in a man aged 50 to 59 who received an inactivated influenza vaccine. The specimen was CD4+ T cells sorted from PBMCs, collected 11 to 12 days after vaccination. This CDR3 reads CASSLTTSAPYEQYF. In DNA, the CDR3 is TGTGCCAGCAGCTTGACCACTAGCGCGCCCTACGAGCAGTACTTC.